Listed below are T cell receptor beta chains from one sample, sequenced in a study of OX40 agonist ivuxolimab in advanced cancers. Measured with immunoSEQ multiplex PCR; TCRdb has only the in-frame clones, and not every one. The sample holds around 38,000 clones, 92% seen once. This specimen was CD4+ or CD8+ T cells sorted from blood, taken in a trial of the OX40 agonist ivuxolimab. These receptors all stem from an adult with an advanced solid tumor such as melanoma, head and neck, liver or kidney cancer. Each CDR3 is given without its conserved first and last residue. Only part of the rows carry a size: once, few, many, or a class if the clone is expanded.

clone_size: .
cdr3_length: 14
v_call: TRBV9
j_call: TRBJ2-3
cdr3_aa: ASSEGQGALTDTQY

clone_size: .
cdr3_length: 15
v_call: TRBV28
j_call: TRBJ1-1
cdr3_aa: ASSLWGTGTGHTEAF

clone_size: .
cdr3_length: 12
v_call: TRBV9
j_call: TRBJ2-2
cdr3_aa: ASSVGSETGELF

clone_size: .
cdr3_length: 13
v_call: TRBV19
j_call: TRBJ2-2
cdr3_aa: ASSIFRMETGELF

clone_size: .
cdr3_length: 12
v_call: TRBV9
j_call: TRBJ2-1
cdr3_aa: ASSVEAYSSEQF

clone_size: .
cdr3_length: 12
v_call: TRBV19
j_call: TRBJ2-1
cdr3_aa: ASSLLAALDEQF

clone_size: .
cdr3_length: 13
v_call: TRBV29-1
j_call: TRBJ2-7
cdr3_aa: SVEVPGEFGYEQY

clone_size: few
cdr3_length: 15
v_call: TRBV9
j_call: TRBJ2-2
cdr3_aa: ASSSGQGASLTGELF

clone_size: .
cdr3_length: 9
v_call: TRBV6-5
j_call: TRBJ2-3
cdr3_aa: ASSYSDTQY

clone_size: .
cdr3_length: 13
v_call: TRBV10-3
j_call: TRBJ2-1
cdr3_aa: AISELTGPYNEQF

clone_size: .
cdr3_length: 13
v_call: TRBV10-3
j_call: TRBJ1-1
cdr3_aa: AISESEGAGTEAF

clone_size: .
cdr3_length: 12
v_call: TRBV6-4
j_call: TRBJ2-3
cdr3_aa: ASSDGQGADTQY

clone_size: once
cdr3_length: 13
v_call: TRBV4-1
j_call: TRBJ2-5
cdr3_aa: ASSQDQLLQETQY

clone_size: .
cdr3_length: 11
v_call: TRBV11-3
j_call: TRBJ2-1
cdr3_aa: ASSPSRGNEQF

clone_size: few
cdr3_length: 17
v_call: TRBV10-1
j_call: TRBJ2-3
cdr3_aa: ASSDVRLAGGPFTDTQY

clone_size: once
cdr3_length: 12
v_call: TRBV19
j_call: TRBJ2-3
cdr3_aa: ASSISTATDTQY

clone_size: .
cdr3_length: 10
v_call: TRBV7-9
j_call: TRBJ2-1
cdr3_aa: ASSPSRNEQF

clone_size: .
cdr3_length: 12
v_call: TRBV27
j_call: TRBJ1-2
cdr3_aa: ASSSGVGHYGYT

clone_size: .
cdr3_length: 10
v_call: TRBV5-1
j_call: TRBJ2-1
cdr3_aa: ASRISVDEQF

clone_size: once
cdr3_length: 15
v_call: TRBV9
j_call: TRBJ2-3
cdr3_aa: ASSAGVGGIHTDTQY

clone_size: .
cdr3_length: 11
v_call: TRBV11-2
j_call: TRBJ1-1
cdr3_aa: ASSALMPPEAF

clone_size: .
cdr3_length: 16
v_call: TRBV7-8
j_call: TRBJ2-2
cdr3_aa: ASSSVSIGLAGPGELF

clone_size: .
cdr3_length: 12
v_call: TRBV6-1
j_call: TRBJ2-7
cdr3_aa: ASSQGLAGYEQY

clone_size: .
cdr3_length: 11
v_call: TRBV28
j_call: TRBJ1-2
cdr3_aa: ASSLNLNYGYT

clone_size: .
cdr3_length: 12
v_call: TRBV28
j_call: TRBJ2-7
cdr3_aa: ASSLGLVAYEQY